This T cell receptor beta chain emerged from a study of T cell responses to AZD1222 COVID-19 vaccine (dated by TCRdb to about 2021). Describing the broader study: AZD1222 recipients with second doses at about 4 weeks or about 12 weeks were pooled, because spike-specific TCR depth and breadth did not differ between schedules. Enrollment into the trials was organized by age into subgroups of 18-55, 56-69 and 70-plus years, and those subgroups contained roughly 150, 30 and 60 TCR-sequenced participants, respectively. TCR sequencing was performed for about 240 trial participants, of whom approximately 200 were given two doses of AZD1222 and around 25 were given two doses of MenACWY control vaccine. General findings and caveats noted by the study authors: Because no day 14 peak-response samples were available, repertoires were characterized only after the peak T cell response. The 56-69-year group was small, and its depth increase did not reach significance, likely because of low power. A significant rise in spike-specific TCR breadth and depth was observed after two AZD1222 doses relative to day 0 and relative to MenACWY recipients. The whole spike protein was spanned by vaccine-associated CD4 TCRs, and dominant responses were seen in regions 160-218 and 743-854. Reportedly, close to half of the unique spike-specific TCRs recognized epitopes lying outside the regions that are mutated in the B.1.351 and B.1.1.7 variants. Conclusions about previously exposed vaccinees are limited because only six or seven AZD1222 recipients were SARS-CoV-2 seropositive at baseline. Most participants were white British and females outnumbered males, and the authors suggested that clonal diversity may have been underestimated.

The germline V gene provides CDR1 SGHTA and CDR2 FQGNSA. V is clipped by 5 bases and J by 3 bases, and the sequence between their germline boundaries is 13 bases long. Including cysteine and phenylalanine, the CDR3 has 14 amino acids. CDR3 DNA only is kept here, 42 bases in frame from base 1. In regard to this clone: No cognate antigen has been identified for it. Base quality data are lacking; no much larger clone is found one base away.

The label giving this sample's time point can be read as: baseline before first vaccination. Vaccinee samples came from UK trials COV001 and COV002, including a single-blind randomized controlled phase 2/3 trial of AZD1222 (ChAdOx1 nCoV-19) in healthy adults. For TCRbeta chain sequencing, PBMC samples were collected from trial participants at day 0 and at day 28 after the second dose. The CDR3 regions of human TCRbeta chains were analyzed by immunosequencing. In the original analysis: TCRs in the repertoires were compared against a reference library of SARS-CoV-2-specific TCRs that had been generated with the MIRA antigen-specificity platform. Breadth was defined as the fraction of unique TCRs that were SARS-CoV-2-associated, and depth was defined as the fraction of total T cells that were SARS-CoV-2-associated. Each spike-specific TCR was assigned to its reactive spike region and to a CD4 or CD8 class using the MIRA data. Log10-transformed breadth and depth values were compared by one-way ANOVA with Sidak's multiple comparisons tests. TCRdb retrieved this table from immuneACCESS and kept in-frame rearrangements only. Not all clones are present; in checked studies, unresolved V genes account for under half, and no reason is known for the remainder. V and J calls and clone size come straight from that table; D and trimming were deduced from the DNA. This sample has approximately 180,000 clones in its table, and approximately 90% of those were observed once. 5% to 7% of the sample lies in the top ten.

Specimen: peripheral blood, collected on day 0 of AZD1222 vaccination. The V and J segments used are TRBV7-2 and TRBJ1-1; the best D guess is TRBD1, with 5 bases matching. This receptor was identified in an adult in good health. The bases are TGTGCCAGCAGCCCCGACAGATCTTACACTGAAGCTTTCTTT. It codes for CASSPDRSYTEAFF.